This entry is about one T cell receptor beta chain. Clones were sequenced by immunoSEQ multiplex PCR, and TCRdb holds only the in-frame ones, with some missing. The table has approximately 80,000 clones, approximately 83% seen once. This CDR3 spans 14 amino acids. V was pared by 1 base and J by 8 bases, with 12 bases between. The V gene's germline CDR1 is LNHDA and CDR2 SQIVND (reference sequence). This specimen comes from a study of ipilimumab plus nivolumab after autologous stem cell transplantation. V and J are TRBV19 and TRBJ2-4, with D perhaps matching TRBD2 (6 bases). The TCR comes from a male donor with diffuse large B-cell lymphoma. This specimen consisted of PBMCs, obtained in a trial of ipilimumab plus nivolumab as post-transplant consolidation. CDR3 region: CASSIGRGTDIQYF. CDR3 sequence (DNA): TGTGCCAGTAGTATAGGCCGGGGGACGGACATTCAGTACTTC. The full variable domain, with the rest looked up from reference TRBV19 and TRBJ2-4, is DGGITQSPKYLFRKEGQNVTLSCEQNLNHDAMYWYRQDPGQGLRLIYYSQIVNDFQKGDIAEGYSVSREKKESFPLTVTSAQKNPTAFYLCASSIGRGTDIQYFGAGTRLSVL.